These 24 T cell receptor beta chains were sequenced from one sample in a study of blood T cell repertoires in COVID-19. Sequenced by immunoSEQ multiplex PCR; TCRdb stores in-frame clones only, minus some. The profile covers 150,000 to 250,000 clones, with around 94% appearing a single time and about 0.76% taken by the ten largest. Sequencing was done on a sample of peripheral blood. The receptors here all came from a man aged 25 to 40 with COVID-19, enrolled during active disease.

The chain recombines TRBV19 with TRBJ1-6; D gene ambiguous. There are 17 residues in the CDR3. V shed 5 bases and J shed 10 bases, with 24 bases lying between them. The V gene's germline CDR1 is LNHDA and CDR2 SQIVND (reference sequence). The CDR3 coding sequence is TGTGCCAGTAGTTTGGTACTCGGGAAGGGATCCCAATCACCCCTCCACTTT. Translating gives CASSLVLGKGSQSPLHF.

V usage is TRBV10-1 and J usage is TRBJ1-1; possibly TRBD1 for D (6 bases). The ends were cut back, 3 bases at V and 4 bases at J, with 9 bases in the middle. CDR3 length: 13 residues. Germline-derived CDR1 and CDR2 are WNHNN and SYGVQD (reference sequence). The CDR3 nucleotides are TGCGCCAGCAGTGAAGGGACAACCACTGAAGCTTTCTTT. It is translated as CASSEGTTTEAFF.

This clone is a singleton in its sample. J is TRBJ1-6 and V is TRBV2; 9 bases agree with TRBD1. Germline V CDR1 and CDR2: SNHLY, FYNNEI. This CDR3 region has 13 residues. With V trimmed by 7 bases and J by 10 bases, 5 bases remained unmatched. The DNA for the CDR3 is TGTGCCAGCAAACCGGACAGGGGATCACCCCTCCACTTT. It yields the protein CASKPDRGSPLHF.

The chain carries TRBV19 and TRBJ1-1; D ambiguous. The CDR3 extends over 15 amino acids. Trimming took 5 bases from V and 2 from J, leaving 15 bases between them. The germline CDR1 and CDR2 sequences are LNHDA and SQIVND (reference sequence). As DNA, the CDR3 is TGTGCCAGTAGTTCAACTAGGGTTGGAAACACTGAAGCTTTCTTT. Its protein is CASSSTRVGNTEAFF.

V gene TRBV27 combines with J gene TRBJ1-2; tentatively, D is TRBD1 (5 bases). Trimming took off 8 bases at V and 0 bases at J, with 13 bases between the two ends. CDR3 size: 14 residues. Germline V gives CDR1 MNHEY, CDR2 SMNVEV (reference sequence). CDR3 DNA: TGTGCCAGCGGACCAGGGCCCGCTAACTATGGCTACACCTTC. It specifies CASGPGPANYGYTF.

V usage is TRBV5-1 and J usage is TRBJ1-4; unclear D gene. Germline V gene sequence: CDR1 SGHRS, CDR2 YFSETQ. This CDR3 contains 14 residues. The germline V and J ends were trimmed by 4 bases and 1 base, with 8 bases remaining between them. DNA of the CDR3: TGCGCCAGCAGCCGGGGAGGAACTAATGAAAAACTGTTTTTT. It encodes CASSRGGTNEKLFF.

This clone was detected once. The CDR3 sequence: CASSHQRTSEDTQYF. The CDR3 coding sequence is TGTGCCAGCAGCCATCAAAGGACTAGTGAAGATACGCAGTATTTT. The V gene is TRBV27, the J gene TRBJ2-3, with 7 nucleotides matching TRBD2. Unmatched junction bases numbered 11, after V lost 6 bases and J lost 5 bases. The CDR3 covers 15 residues. In germline, CDR1 is MNHEY, CDR2 SMNVEV (reference sequence).

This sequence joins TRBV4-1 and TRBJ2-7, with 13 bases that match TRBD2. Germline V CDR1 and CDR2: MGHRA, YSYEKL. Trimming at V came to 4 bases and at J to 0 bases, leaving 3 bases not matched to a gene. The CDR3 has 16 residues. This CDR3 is CASSLGLAGSSYEQYF. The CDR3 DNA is TGCGCCAGCAGCCTGGGACTAGCGGGGAGCTCCTACGAGCAGTACTTC.

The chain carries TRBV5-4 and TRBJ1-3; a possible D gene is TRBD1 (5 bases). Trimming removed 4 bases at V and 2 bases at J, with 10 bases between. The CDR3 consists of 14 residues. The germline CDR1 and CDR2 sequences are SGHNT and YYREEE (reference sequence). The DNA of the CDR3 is TGTGCCAGCAGCCGGGGGGGTCCTGGAAACACCATATATTTT. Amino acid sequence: CASSRGGPGNTIYF.

This CDR3 is CASSLGAEGNTIYF. The CDR3 nucleotides are TGCGCCAGCAGCTTGGGGGCCGAAGGAAACACCATATATTTT. The chain joins TRBV5-1 to TRBJ1-3, with D unresolved. V was clipped by 0 bases and J by 4 bases, with 8 bases between them. Germline V CDR1 and CDR2: SGHRS, YFSETQ. The length of the CDR3 is 14 residues.

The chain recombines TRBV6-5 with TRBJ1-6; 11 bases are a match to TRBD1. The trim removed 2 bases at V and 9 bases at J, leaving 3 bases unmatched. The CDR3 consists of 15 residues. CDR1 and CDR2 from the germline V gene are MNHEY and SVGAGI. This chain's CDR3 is CASSYGQGAGSPLHF. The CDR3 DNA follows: TGTGCCAGCAGTTACGGACAGGGGGCTGGTTCACCCCTCCACTTT.

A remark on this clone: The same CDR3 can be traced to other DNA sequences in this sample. CDR3 coding DNA: TGTGCCAGCAGCCCCGGACAGGGGGTGAACACTGAAGCTTTCTTT. It translates to CASSPGQGVNTEAFF. The chain is built from TRBV11-2 and TRBJ1-1, with 10 bases identical to TRBD1. This CDR3 is 15 amino acids long. Looked up from germline, CDR1 is SGHAT and CDR2 is FQNNGV. Trimming cost V 5 bases and J 0 bases; bases outside gene matches: 3.

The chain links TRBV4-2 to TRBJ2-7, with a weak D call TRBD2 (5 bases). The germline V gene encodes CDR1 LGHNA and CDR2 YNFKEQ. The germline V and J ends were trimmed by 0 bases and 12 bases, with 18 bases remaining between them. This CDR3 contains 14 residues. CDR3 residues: CASSQDDARSGWYF. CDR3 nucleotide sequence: TGTGCCAGCAGCCAAGATGACGCCCGCTCGGGGTGGTACTTC.

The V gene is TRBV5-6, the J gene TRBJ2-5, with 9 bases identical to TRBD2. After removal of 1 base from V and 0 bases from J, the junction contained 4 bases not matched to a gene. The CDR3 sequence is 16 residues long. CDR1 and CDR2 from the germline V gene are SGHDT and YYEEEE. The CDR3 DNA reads TGTGCCAGCAGCTTGCTGCGGGGGGGGTACCAAGAGACCCAGTACTTC. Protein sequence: CASSLLRGGYQETQYF.

CDR3 sequence: CASSQNFGENFYEQYF. The DNA for the CDR3 is TGCGCCAGCAGCCAAAACTTCGGGGAAAATTTCTACGAGCAGTACTTC. The chain recombines TRBV4-1 with TRBJ2-7; D perhaps matches TRBD2 (5 bases). V lost 2 bases and J lost 3, with 17 bases in between. CDR1 and CDR2 (germline): MGHRA, YSYEKL. The CDR3 has 16 amino acids.

The CDR3 sequence: CASSYRHDDGPQHF. Written as DNA, the CDR3 is TGTGCCAGCAGCTACCGACACGATGATGGGCCCCAGCATTTT. The chain carries TRBV9 and TRBJ1-5; D is unclear. The CDR3 loop spans 14 amino acids. The V end was cut by 4 bases, the J end by 9 bases, with 17 bases between. Germline V lookup: CDR1 SGDLS, CDR2 YYNGEE.

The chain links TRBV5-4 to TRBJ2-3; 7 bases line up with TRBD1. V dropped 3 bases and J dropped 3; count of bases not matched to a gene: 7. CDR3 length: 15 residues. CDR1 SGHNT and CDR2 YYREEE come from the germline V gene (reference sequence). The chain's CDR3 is CASSSGQVWTDTQYF. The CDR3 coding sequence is TGTGCCAGCAGCTCCGGACAGGTTTGGACAGATACGCAGTATTTT.

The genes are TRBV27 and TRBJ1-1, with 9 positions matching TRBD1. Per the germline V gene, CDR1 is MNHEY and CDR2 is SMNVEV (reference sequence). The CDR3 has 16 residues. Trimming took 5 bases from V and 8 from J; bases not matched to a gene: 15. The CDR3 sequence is CASSHRQGVSPSEAFF. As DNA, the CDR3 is TGTGCCAGCAGTCACCGACAGGGGGTAAGTCCGTCCGAAGCTTTCTTT.

The CDR3 here is CASRPGPSEETQYF. The CDR3 bases are TGCGCCAGCAGGCCCGGGCCTAGCGAAGAGACCCAGTACTTC. This rearrangement joins TRBV5-1 to TRBJ2-5, with D possibly TRBD2 on 6 matching bases. The length of the CDR3 is 14 residues. V was shortened by 5 bases and J by 3 bases, with 14 bases between the two germline ends. Germline V CDR1 and CDR2: SGHRS, YFSETQ.

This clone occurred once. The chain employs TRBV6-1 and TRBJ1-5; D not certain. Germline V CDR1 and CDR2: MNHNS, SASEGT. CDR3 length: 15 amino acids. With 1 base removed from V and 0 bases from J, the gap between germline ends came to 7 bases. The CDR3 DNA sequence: TGTGCCAGCAGTGAAGGGCCAAATAGCAATCAGCCCCAGCATTTT. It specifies CASSEGPNSNQPQHF.

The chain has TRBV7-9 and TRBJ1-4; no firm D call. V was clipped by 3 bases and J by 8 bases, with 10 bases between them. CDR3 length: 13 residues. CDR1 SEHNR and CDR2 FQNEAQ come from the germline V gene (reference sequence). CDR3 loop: CASSFKPGEKLFF. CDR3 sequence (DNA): TGTGCCAGCAGCTTTAAACCCGGGGAAAAACTGTTTTTT.

CDR3 in amino acids: CSTKGMTGVIYGYTF. In DNA, the CDR3 is TGCAGCACGAAAGGGATGACAGGCGTCATCTATGGCTACACCTTC. This chain links TRBV29-1 with TRBJ1-2; possibly TRBD1 for D (6 bases). Germline V gene data show CDR1 as SQVTM and CDR2 as ANQGSEA. Trimming cost V 8 bases and J 4 bases, with 23 bases left between them. The CDR3 has 15 amino acids.

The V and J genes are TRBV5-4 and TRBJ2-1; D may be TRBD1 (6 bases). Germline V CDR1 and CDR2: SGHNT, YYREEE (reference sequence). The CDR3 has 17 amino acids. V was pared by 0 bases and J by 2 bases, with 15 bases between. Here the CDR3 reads CASSLGDRSLAYNEQFF. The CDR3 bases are TGTGCCAGCAGCTTGGGAGACAGGTCATTGGCCTACAATGAGCAGTTCTTC.

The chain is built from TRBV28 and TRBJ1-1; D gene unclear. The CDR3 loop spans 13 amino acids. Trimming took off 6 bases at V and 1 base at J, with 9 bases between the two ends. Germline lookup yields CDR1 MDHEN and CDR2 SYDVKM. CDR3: CASSIPENTEAFF. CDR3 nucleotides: TGTGCCAGCAGCATCCCAGAGAACACTGAAGCTTTCTTT.